Listed below are T cell receptor beta chains from one sample, sequenced in a study of cytomegalovirus exposure and HLA in healthy donors. Some clones are missing from TCRdb's copy, which holds only in-frame ones; the method was immunoSEQ multiplex PCR. The sample lists 150,000 to 200,000 clones; just over 70% were seen once. The sequenced sample consisted of PBMCs. The receptors derive from a man aged 18 to 30 in good health and CMV-seropositive. The CDR3 runs from the conserved cysteine through the conserved F or W.

J gene | V gene | CDR3 protein
TRBJ2-3 | TRBV29-1 | CSVARGRGDTQYF
TRBJ2-5 | TRBV11-2 | CASSRGSQETQYF
TRBJ2-2 | TRBV5-6 | CASSHLETGELFF
TRBJ1-1 | TRBV27 | CASSFGGSNTEAFF
TRBJ1-1 | TRBV18 | CASSLYDRPSAEAFF
TRBJ2-5 | TRBV5-1 | CASSTGRGRQETQYF
TRBJ1-5 | TRBV7-2 | CASSFASGAAGSNQPQHF
TRBJ1-1 | TRBV11-3 | CASSLVRANTEAFF
TRBJ1-4 | TRBV28 | CASKGAPSEKLFF
TRBJ2-1 | TRBV10-3 | CAIKSTSGGAYEQFF
TRBJ2-1 | TRBV6-6 | CASIFRANNEQFF
TRBJ1-6 | TRBV4-2 | CASSQDRDSPLHF
TRBJ2-1 | TRBV27 | CATESSYNEQFF
TRBJ1-1 | TRBV7-9 | CASNKITGEDTEAFF
TRBJ1-2 | TRBV30 | CANGGAAYGYTF
TRBJ1-5 | TRBV5-6 | CASSLRQGAPGQPQHF
TRBJ1-2 | TRBV21-1 | CARGAVHGYTF
TRBJ1-2 | TRBV19 | CASHPGDQGNYGYTF
TRBJ2-3 | TRBV5-8 | CASGLGRTDTQYF